The rows below give T cell receptor beta chains drawn from one sample of a study of T cell responses to AZD1222 COVID-19 vaccine. Libraries were prepared by immunoSEQ multiplex PCR; TCRdb keeps only in-frame clonotypes and omits some of them. This table holds roughly 96,000 clones, roughly nine tenths found once. This specimen was peripheral blood, taken on day 0 of AZD1222 vaccination. These receptors were collected from an adult in good health. CDR3s include the opening cysteine and the closing phenylalanine or tryptophan. The D gene is left open where the match is weak. Expanded clones get a size class; other rows say once, few or many, or leave the size out.

d_gene	v_gene	j_gene	abundance	CDR3nt	CDR3aa
TRBD1	TRBV3-1/TRBV3-2	TRBJ1-1	NA	TGTGCCAGCAGCCTTACACCGGGACAGGACACTGAAGCTTTCTTT	CASSLTPGQDTEAFF
TRBD1	TRBV19	TRBJ1-5	NA	TGTGCCAGTAGTGCGGGACAGGGGGCCGATCAGCCCCAGCATTTT	CASSAGQGADQPQHF
NA	TRBV6-5	TRBJ1-1	NA	TGTGCCAGCAAGGTTGGAGAGATGAACACTGAAGCTTTCTTT	CASKVGEMNTEAFF
NA	TRBV6-5	TRBJ2-5	NA	TGTGCCAGCAGCTCGACATTCCAAGAGACCCAGTACTTC	CASSSTFQETQYF
NA	TRBV3-1/TRBV3-2	TRBJ1-1	NA	TGTGCCAGCAGCCAAGACAGCCGGGAAGCTTTCTTT	CASSQDSREAFF
NA	TRBV27	TRBJ2-2	NA	TGTGCCAGCACGCAGATAGGGGGCACCGGGGAGCTGTTTTTT	CASTQIGGTGELFF
TRBD2	TRBV7-6	TRBJ2-2	NA	TGTGCCAGCAGTTTTAGCGGGGGGAACACCGGGGAGCTGTTTTTT	CASSFSGGNTGELFF
NA	TRBV19	TRBJ1-2	NA	TGTGCCAGTAGTATCGGACGTGGCTATGGCTACACCTTC	CASSIGRGYGYTF
TRBD1	TRBV9	TRBJ2-2	NA	TGTGCCAGCAGCGGGGCCGGGACAGGGAGGTCCGGGGAGCTGTTTTTT	CASSGAGTGRSGELFF
NA	TRBV9	TRBJ2-1	NA	TGTGCCAGCGGGGTCGGGGACTCCTACAATGAGCAGTTCTTC	CASGVGDSYNEQFF
NA	TRBV6-5	TRBJ1-1	NA	TGTGCCAGCATACGGACAGTGACTGAAGCTTTCTTT	CASIRTVTEAFF
NA	TRBV5-1	TRBJ2-1	NA	TGCGCCAGCAGCTTCGAGGGAACCTACAATGAGCAGTTCTTC	CASSFEGTYNEQFF
TRBD1	TRBV29-1	TRBJ2-7	NA	TGCAGCGTTGTTAGGGACAGGGCCTCCTACGAGCAGTACTTC	CSVVRDRASYEQYF
TRBD2	TRBV4-2	TRBJ2-5	NA	TGTGCCAGCAGCCAAGGGTTGCGGGGGCAAGAGACCCAGTACTTC	CASSQGLRGQETQYF
NA	TRBV7-7	TRBJ2-7	NA	TGTGCTAGCAGCTTAGGAACGGGCCGCGCCAACGAGCAGTACTTC	CASSLGTGRANEQYF
TRBD1	TRBV15	TRBJ2-1	NA	TGTGCCACCAGCAGAGAGGGGACAGGGCAGTTCTTC	CATSREGTGQFF
NA	TRBV7-9	TRBJ1-5	NA	TGTGCCAGCAGCTTGGACACCCTCAATCAGCCCCAGCATTTT	CASSLDTLNQPQHF
NA	TRBV4-3	TRBJ1-2	few	TGCGCCAGCAAGGGCCGAGGGGAGAGTAACTATGGCTACACCTTC	CASKGRGESNYGYTF